The subject of this entry is one TCR beta chain. One junction end disagrees with the germline gene, perhaps due to a read error. Germline V lookup: CDR1 MNHNS, CDR2 SASEGT. CDR3 length: 13 residues. Treatment given: oral pan-JAK inhibitor, 5-10 mg twice daily. The data are from a study of CD8+ T cells in alopecia areata. Investigators isolated RNA and reverse transcribed it into cDNA to act as the sequencing template. The table came from immunoSEQ multiplex PCR; TCRdb's copy has only in-frame clones and leaves some out. There are 130,000 or so clones in the sample; around 83% occur only once, and approximately 13% lies in the top ten.

The clonotype originates from a human donor with alopecia areata. V gene TRBV6-1 combines with J gene TRBJ1-2, with D tentatively TRBD1 (5 bases). The specimen was CD8+ T cells sorted from blood, collected at week 4, from a patient treated with tofacitinib. The CDR3 is CASTDPGQIPVDF. The CDR3 region has the DNA TGTGCCAGCACGGACCCAGGGCAAATCCCAGTTGACTTC.